This TCR beta chain was sequenced during a study of cytomegalovirus exposure and HLA in healthy donors. Turning to this clone: This specimen includes other DNA sequences encoding the same CDR3.

PCR primers comprised 60 Vbeta and 13 Jbeta primers. Per the original data handling: Around 12 million of about 88 million unique TCR beta chains were shared, per a later count. Assay used: immunoSEQ multiplex PCR; TCRdb lists only in-frame clones, some missing. For V, J and clone size, that table is used; D and trimming come from the DNA. The profile covers almost 200,000 clones, with around 75% appearing a single time and approximately 0.4% taken by the ten largest. Specimen: PBMCs. This clonotype originated in a male donor in good health and CMV-seropositive.

CDR3 in amino acids: CASSLSGGSYNEQFF. The CDR3 region has the DNA TGCGCCAGCAGCTTGTCCGGGGGCTCCTACAATGAGCAGTTCTTC. The chain has TRBV5-1 and TRBJ2-1; tentatively, D is TRBD2 (6 bases). V was shortened by 1 base and J by 0 bases, with 8 bases between the two germline ends. This CDR3 spans 15 amino acids. Germline lookup yields CDR1 SGHRS and CDR2 YFSETQ.